This T cell receptor (beta chain) was captured by sequencing in a study of chemoradiotherapy in HPV16-positive cancers. The V and J ends lost 1 base and 6 bases respectively, with 16 bases between them. Looked up from germline, CDR1 is GTSNPN and CDR2 is SVGIG (reference sequence). The CDR3 loop spans 15 amino acids. Produced via immunoSEQ multiplex PCR; TCRdb's table is partial and in-frame only. The sample holds some 24,000 clones, around 94% seen once. The TCR originated in a human donor with HPV-associated anogenital cancer. The V call is TRBV30, the J call TRBJ1-5, with D hard to call. The sample was gathered from a patient who underwent chemoradiotherapy. The DNA for the CDR3 is TGTGCCTGGAGTGCGACGGGGAGGCAGTTTCAGCCCCAGCATTTT. It yields the protein CAWSATGRQFQPQHF.